The 6 T cell receptor beta chains in this list originate from one sample, sequenced in a study of cytomegalovirus exposure and HLA in healthy donors. Use of 60 Vbeta and 13 Jbeta primers characterized the PCR. The repertoire was sequenced with immunoSEQ multiplex PCR; TCRdb's copy has only in-frame clones and lacks some. The data contain 210,000 or so clones, roughly 83% of them seen just once; the ten biggest clones take up under 0.85%. Sequencing used PBMCs. These receptors were obtained from a boy aged 2 to 10 in good health and CMV-seronegative.

V usage is TRBV6-5 and J usage is TRBJ2-1; D unclear. V gave up 2 bases and J gave up 1 base, with 3 bases separating them. Germline values: CDR1 MNHEY, CDR2 SVGAGI. The CDR3 spans 13 residues. The CDR3 DNA reads as TGTGCCAGCAGTTACGAGTCCTACAATGAGCAGTTCTTC. It translates to CASSYESYNEQFF.

The V and J genes are TRBV5-1 and TRBJ2-3; TRBD2 might be the D (6 bases). Germline V gene lookup returns CDR1 SGHRS and CDR2 YFSETQ. This CDR3 contains 14 residues. Trimming cost V 4 bases and J 0 bases, with 9 bases left between them. The CDR3 protein is CASSRERSTDTQYF. CDR3 DNA sequence: TGCGCCAGCAGCCGGGAGAGGAGCACAGATACGCAGTATTTT.

The CDR3: CASSQSGFGGYTF. The CDR3 region has the DNA TGTGCCAGCAGCCAGTCGGGTTTCGGGGGCTACACCTTC. The chain couples TRBV7-2 to TRBJ1-2; no clear D. Trimming took 5 bases from V and 8 from J, leaving 15 bases between them. CDR3 length: 13 residues. CDR1 and CDR2 from the germline V gene are SGHTA and FQGNSA.

The chain has TRBV4-1 and TRBJ2-5; TRBD2 matches at 7 bases. Germline CDR1 and CDR2: MGHRA and YSYEKL. CDR3 length: 14 amino acids. V shed 5 bases, J shed 2 bases, and the junction held 5 bases outside the gene matches. This CDR3 is CASSALAYQETQYF. The CDR3 DNA follows: TGCGCCAGCAGCGCACTAGCGTATCAAGAGACCCAGTACTTC.

On this clone: Relative to the germline gene, one junction end is altered; a read error may explain this. The rearrangement links TRBV7-9 to TRBJ2-7; tentative D call: TRBD2 (5 bases). The CDR3 length is 12 residues. Germline CDR1 SEHNR, CDR2 FQNEAQ (reference sequence). CDR3 coding DNA: TGTTCCAGCAGCCGAACTAGTTACGAGCAGTACTTC. Its protein is CSSSRTSYEQYF.

The rearrangement links TRBV27 to TRBJ2-7, with a weak D call TRBD1 (6 bases). Trimming pared 4 bases from V and 3 bases from J, leaving 19 bases between. Germline V gene sequence: CDR1 MNHEY, CDR2 SMNVEV (reference sequence). The CDR3 totals 16 residues. CDR3 nucleotides: TGTGCCAGCAGTTCCCTCCAGGGGATCGGGGTCTACGAGCAGTACTTC. Encoded protein: CASSSLQGIGVYEQYF.